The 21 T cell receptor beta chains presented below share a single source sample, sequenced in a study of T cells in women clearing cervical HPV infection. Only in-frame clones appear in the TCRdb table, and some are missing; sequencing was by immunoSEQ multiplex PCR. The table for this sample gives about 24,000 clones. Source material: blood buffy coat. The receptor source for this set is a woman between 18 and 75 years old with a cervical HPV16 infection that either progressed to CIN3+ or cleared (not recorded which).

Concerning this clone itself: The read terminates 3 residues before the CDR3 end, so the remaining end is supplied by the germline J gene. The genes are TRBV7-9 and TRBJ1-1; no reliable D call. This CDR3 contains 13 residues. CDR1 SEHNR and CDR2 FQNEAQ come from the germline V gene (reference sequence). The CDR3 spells CASSMTPVSEAFF. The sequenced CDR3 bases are TGTGCCAGCAGCATGACTCCCGTGAGCGAA.

The CDR3 is CASSRVGQPQHF. Incomplete CDR3 DNA: TGTGCCAGCAGCAGGGTAGGGCAGCCC. The rearrangement joins TRBV2 to TRBJ1-5, with D possibly matching TRBD1 (5 bases). The read finishes 3 residues shy of the CDR3 end, and the germline J gene is used to complete it. The CDR3 consists of 12 residues. CDR1 and CDR2 from the germline V gene are SNHLY and FYNNEI. Trimming removed 6 bases from V and 7 bases from J, with 10 bases in between.

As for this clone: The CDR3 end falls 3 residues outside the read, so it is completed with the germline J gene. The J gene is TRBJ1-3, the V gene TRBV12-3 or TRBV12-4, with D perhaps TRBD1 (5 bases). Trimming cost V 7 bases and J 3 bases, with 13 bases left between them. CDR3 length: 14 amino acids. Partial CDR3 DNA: TGTGCCAGCAATCCAAGGGGTGGTGGAAACACC. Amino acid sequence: CASNPRGGGNT. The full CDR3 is CASNPRGGGNTIYF.

The CDR3 bases that were read are TGCAGTGCTAGAAGGGGGACAGGGCATGAAAAA. Its translation: CSARRGTGHEK. The whole CDR3 is CSARRGTGHEKLFF. The rearrangement joins TRBV20-1 to TRBJ1-4; 9 bases map to TRBD1. The CDR3 is cut off 3 residues early in the read; its end comes from the germline J gene. J was trimmed by 6 bases and V by 2 bases; bases with no gene match: 4. Germline CDR1 DFQATT, CDR2 SNEGSKA (reference sequence). The CDR3 totals 14 residues.

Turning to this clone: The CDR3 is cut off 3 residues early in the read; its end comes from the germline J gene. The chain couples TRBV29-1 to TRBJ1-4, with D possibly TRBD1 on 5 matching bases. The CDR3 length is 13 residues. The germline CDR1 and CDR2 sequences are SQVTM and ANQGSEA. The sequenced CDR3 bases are TGCAGCGTTGAAGATCCCGCTGACAGTTCA. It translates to CSVEDPADSS. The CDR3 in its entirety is CSVEDPADSSLFF. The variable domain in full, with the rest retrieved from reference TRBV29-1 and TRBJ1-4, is SAVISQKPSRDICQRGTSLTIQCQVDSQVTMMFWYRQQPGQSLTLIATANQGSEATYESGFVIDKFPISRPNLTFSTLTVSNMSPEDSSIYLCSVEDPADSSLFFGSGTQLSVL.

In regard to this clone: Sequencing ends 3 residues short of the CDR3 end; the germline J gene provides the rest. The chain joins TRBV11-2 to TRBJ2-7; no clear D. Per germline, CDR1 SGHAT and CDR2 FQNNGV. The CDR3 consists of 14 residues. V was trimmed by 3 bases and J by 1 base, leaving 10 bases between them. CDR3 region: CASSFIIASYEQYF. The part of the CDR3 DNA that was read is TGTGCCAGCAGCTTTATAATAGCTTCCTACGAG.

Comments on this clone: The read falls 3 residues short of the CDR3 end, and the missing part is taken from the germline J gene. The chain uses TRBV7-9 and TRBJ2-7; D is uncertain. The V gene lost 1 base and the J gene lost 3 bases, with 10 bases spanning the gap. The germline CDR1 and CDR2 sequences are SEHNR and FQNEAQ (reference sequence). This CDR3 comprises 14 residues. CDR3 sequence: CASSLDRRNYEQYF. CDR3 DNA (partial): TGTGCCAGCAGCTTAGATAGGCGGAACTACGAG.

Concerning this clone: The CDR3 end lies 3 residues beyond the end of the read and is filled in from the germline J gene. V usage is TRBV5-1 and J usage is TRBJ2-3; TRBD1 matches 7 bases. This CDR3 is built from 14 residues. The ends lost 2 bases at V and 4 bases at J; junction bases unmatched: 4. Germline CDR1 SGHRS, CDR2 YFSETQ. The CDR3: CASSLGQVSDTQYF. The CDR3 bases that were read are TGCGCCAGCAGCTTAGGACAGGTCTCAGATACG.

The CDR3 DNA, read in part, is TGTGCCAGCAGCCCCAGGCACGAC. This translates into CASSPRHD. The whole CDR3 protein reads CASSPRHDYTF. The chain combines TRBV7-9 with TRBJ1-2; D uncertain. The CDR3 end falls 3 residues outside the read, so it is completed with the germline J gene. The CDR3 consists of 11 residues. CDR1 and CDR2 (germline): SEHNR, FQNEAQ (reference sequence).

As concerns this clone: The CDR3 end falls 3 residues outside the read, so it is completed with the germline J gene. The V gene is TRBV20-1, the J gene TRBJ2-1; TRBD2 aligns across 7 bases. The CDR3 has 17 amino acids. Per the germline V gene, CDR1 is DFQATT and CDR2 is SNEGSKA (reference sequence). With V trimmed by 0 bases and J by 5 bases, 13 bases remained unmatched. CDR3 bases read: TGCAGTGCTAGAGACCCCCGGGGTGGGACTAAAAACAATGAG. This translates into CSARDPRGGTKNNE. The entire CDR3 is CSARDPRGGTKNNEQFF.

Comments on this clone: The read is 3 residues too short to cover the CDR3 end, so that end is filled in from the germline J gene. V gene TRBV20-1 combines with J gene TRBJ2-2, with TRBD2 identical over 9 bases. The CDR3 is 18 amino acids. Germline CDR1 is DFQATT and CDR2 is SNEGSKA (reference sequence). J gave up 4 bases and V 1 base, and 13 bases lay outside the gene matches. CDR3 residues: CSARAYRAGGPSTGELFF. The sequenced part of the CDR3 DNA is TGCAGTGCTAGAGCCTATAGGGCGGGAGGGCCGAGCACCGGGGAG.

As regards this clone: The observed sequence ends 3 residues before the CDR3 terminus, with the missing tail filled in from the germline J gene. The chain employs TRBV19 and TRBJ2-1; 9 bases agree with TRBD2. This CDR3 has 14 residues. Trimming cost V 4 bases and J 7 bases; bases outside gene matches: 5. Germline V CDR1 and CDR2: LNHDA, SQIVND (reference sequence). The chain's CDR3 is CASSRREGRNEQFF. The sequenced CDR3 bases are TGTGCCAGTAGTAGGCGGGAGGGCCGAAATGAG.

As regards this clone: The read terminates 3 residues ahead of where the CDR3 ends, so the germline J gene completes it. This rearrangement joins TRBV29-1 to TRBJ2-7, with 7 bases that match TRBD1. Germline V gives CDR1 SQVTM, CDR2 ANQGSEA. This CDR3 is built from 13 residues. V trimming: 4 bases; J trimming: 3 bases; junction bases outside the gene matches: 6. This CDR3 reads CSVAPDRSYEQYF. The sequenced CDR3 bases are TGCAGCGTTGCTCCGGACAGGAGCTACGAG.

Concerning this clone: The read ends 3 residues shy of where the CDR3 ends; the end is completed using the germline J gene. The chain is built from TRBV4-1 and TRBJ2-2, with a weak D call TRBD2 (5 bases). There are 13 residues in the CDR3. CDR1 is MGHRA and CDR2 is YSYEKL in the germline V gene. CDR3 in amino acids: CASSPLGIGQLFF. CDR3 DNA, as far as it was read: TGCGCCAGCAGCCCACTAGGTATAGGTCAG.

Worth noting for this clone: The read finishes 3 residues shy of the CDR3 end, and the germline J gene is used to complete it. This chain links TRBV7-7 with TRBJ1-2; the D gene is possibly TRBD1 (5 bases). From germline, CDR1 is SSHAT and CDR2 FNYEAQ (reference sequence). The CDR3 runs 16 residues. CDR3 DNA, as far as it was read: TGTGCCAGCAGCTCCTCCGGGACTAGCAGCTACAATGAC. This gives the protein CASSSSGTSSYND. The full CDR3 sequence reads CASSSSGTSSYNDYTF.

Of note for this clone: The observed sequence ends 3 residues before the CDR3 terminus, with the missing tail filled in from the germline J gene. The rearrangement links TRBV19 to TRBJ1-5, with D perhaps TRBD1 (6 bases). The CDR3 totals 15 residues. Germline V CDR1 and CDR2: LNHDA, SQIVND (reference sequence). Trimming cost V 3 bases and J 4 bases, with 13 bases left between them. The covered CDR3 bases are TGTGCCAGTAGTATCAGGGGCGACGGGAATCAGCCC. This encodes CASSIRGDGNQP. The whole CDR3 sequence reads CASSIRGDGNQPQHF.

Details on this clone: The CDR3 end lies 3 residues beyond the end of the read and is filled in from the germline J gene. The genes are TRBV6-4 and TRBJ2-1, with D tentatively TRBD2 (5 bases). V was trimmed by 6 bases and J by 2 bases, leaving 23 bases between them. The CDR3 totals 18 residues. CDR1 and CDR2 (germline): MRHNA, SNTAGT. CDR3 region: CASSDLDARRAAYNEQFF. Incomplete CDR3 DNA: TGTGCCAGCAGCGACCTTGATGCTCGGCGGGCCGCCTACAATGAG.

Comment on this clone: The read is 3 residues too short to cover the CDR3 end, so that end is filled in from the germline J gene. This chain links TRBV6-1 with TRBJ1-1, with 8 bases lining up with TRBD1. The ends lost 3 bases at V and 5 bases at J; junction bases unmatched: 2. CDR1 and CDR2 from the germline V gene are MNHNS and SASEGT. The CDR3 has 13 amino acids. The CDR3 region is CASSETGVTEAFF. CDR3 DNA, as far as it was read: TGTGCCAGCAGTGAGACAGGGGTGACTGAA.

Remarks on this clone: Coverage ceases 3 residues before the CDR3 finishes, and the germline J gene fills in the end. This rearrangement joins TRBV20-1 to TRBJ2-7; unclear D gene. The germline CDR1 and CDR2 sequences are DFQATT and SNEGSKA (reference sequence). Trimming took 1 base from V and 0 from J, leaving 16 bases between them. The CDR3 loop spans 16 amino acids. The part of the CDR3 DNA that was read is TGCAGTGCTAGAGGGATCGGAGACATTAGCTCCTACGAG. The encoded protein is CSARGIGDISSYE. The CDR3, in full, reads CSARGIGDISSYEQYF.

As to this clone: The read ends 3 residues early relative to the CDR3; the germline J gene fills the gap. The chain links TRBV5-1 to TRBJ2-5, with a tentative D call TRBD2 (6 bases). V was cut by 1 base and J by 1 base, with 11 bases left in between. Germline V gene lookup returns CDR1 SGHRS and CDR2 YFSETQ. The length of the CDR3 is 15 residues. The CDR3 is CASSLLLASQETQYF. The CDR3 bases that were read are TGCGCCAGCAGCTTGTTACTAGCCAGCCAAGAGACC.

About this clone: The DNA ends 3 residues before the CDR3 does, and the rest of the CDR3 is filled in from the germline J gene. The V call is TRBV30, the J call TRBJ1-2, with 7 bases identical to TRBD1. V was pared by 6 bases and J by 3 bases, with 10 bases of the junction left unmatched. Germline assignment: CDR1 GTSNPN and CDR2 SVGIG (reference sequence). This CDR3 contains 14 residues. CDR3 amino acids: CACSPQGIYYGYTF. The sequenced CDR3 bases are TGTGCCTGCAGCCCACAGGGGATTTACTATGGC.